The source of this T cell receptor beta chain is a study of OX40 agonist ivuxolimab in advanced cancers. Study in general: Enrolled patients in dose escalation had cancers that were hepatocellular carcinoma, melanoma, renal cell or head and neck cancer. Partial responses were achieved by three patients, of whom one had hepatocellular carcinoma and two had cutaneous melanoma. Study-wide results and limits: Among some nonresponders, normalized T-cell clonal expansion was also low. The antigen specificity of the peripheral T cells (those that were expanded) was not determined.

Trimming took off 4 bases at V and 1 base at J, with 11 bases between the two ends. Germline V gene lookup returns CDR1 SGHRS and CDR2 YFSETQ. The CDR3 is made up of 14 amino acids. Worth noting for this clone: What it binds is unknown.

Sequencing used immunoSEQ multiplex PCR; TCRdb keeps in-frame clones, though not all of them. Of over 95,000 clones in the sample, 91% were seen once. This clonotype was obtained from an adult with an advanced solid tumor such as melanoma, head and neck, liver or kidney cancer. V is TRBV5-1 and J is TRBJ1-1; D not resolved. The specimen was CD4+ or CD8+ T cells sorted from blood, collected in a trial of the OX40 agonist ivuxolimab. CDR3 sequence (DNA): TGCGCCAGCAGCCGGACCGAAAGGAACACTGAAGCTTTCTTT. This encodes CASSRTERNTEAFF.